What follows describes a single T cell receptor (beta chain). Its matching antigen is unknown. This entry comes from a study of cytomegalovirus exposure and HLA in healthy donors. The study, taken as a whole, reports: Presence/absence analyses rested on an assumption that sequencing depth was roughly uniform across donors. Being productive about 87% or about 30% of the time was typical of most TCR beta V segments in an earlier analysis. Most TCR sequences showed up rarely, but some public TCRs showed up in many donors.

Germline V gene lookup returns CDR1 SGHRS and CDR2 YFSETQ. The CDR3 has 15 residues. J lost 5 bases, V lost 0 bases, and 2 bases had no gene match. Primers for the PCR totalled 60 Vbeta and 13 Jbeta. Method: immunoSEQ multiplex PCR; TCRdb's copy keeps in-frame clones and lacks some. The repertoire holds 150,000 to 200,000 clones, with more than 70% as singletons. The receptor's source is a girl aged 10-17 years in good health and CMV-seronegative. The chain links TRBV5-1 to TRBJ2-1; 10 bases agree with TRBD2. The specimen sequenced was PBMCs. CDR3 sequence reads: CASSLGTSGDNEQFF. For the CDR3, the DNA is TGCGCCAGCAGCTTGGGAACTAGCGGGGACAATGAGCAGTTCTTC.